The 26 T cell receptor beta chains given below trace back to one sample, sequenced in a study of blood T cell repertoires in COVID-19. The repertoire was sequenced with immunoSEQ multiplex PCR; TCRdb's copy has only in-frame clones and lacks some. The data show approximately 59,000 clones, 70% to 90% seen once. The sequenced sample consisted of peripheral blood. The source of these receptors is a human donor in a cohort sampled during active COVID-19.

The genes are TRBV7-9 and TRBJ2-5, with 12 bases matching TRBD2. The CDR3 has 16 amino acids. V dropped 5 bases and J dropped 6; count of bases not matched to a gene: 10. Looked up from germline, CDR1 is SEHNR and CDR2 is FQNEAQ (reference sequence). CDR3 sequence (DNA): TGTGCCAGCAGCCTCAAACAGACTAGCGGGGGACAGACCCAGTACTTC. As protein: CASSLKQTSGGQTQYF.

This clone was seen a single time. The rearrangement links TRBV5-1 to TRBJ1-2; D is ambiguous. The germline gives CDR1 SGHRS, CDR2 YFSETQ. The CDR3 contains 13 residues. V dropped 4 bases and J dropped 4 bases, with 11 bases sitting between them. CDR3 sequence: CASSQARSYGYTF. Here the CDR3 DNA reads TGCGCCAGCAGCCAAGCGCGCAGCTATGGCTACACCTTC.

V gene TRBV4-1 combines with J gene TRBJ2-3; TRBD1 might be the D (6 bases). Germline CDR1 and CDR2: MGHRA and YSYEKL. The CDR3 spans 16 residues. With 1 base removed from V and 3 bases from J, the gap between germline ends came to 14 bases. CDR3 sequence (DNA): TGCGCCAGCAGCCAAGCTCATGGGGGCGCGACAGATACGCAGTATTTT. Amino acids: CASSQAHGGATDTQYF.

This chain uses TRBV2 with TRBJ1-4; D possibly corresponds to TRBD1 (5 bases). Germline values: CDR1 SNHLY, CDR2 FYNNEI. The CDR3 sequence is 15 residues long. Trimming pared 8 bases from V and 4 bases from J, leaving 17 bases between. The DNA for the CDR3 is TGTGCCAGCCGGGGGACCGTAGCTTTTAATGAAAAACTGTTTTTT. Protein: CASRGTVAFNEKLFF.

The chain employs TRBV29-1 and TRBJ1-4; 10 bases match TRBD1. This CDR3 contains 15 residues. CDR1 is SQVTM and CDR2 is ANQGSEA in the germline V gene. The V and J ends lost 1 base and 6 bases, in that order; junction bases with no gene match: 5. The CDR3 bases are TGCAGCGTTGAAGCGTCCGGGACAGGGGATGAAAAACTGTTTTTT. Translating it yields CSVEASGTGDEKLFF.

The genes are TRBV3-1 (or the pseudogene TRBV3-2) and TRBJ1-5; the match to TRBD1 covers 12 bases. Looked up from germline, CDR1 is LGHDT and CDR2 is YNNKEL (reference sequence). The CDR3 length is 20 residues. The V segment lost 4 bases and the J segment 0 bases; nucleotides outside the gene matches: 13. CDR3 protein: CASSPEFPGQGAVSNQPQHF. Here the CDR3 DNA reads TGTGCCAGCAGCCCAGAATTCCCGGGACAGGGGGCTGTTAGCAATCAGCCCCAGCATTTT.

The chain employs TRBV7-2 and TRBJ2-3; D is perhaps TRBD2 (5 bases). There are 16 residues in the CDR3. Trimming stripped 5 bases from V and 0 bases from J, with 15 bases between. Germline-derived CDR1 and CDR2 are SGHTA and FQGNSA. CDR3 loop: CASSIKRRTSTDTQYF. The CDR3 bases are TGTGCCAGCAGCATAAAGCGGCGGACTAGCACAGATACGCAGTATTTT.

This clone was picked up a small number of times. This chain links TRBV10-1 with TRBJ1-6; possible D gene TRBD1, 6 bases. CDR3 length: 16 amino acids. Deletions cut 0 bases from V and 0 bases from J, with 6 bases between. CDR1 and CDR2 from the germline V gene are WNHNN and SYGVQD (reference sequence). CDR3 sequence reads: CASSESGGSYNSPLHF. The CDR3 DNA follows: TGCGCCAGCAGTGAGTCAGGGGGCTCCTATAATTCACCCCTCCACTTT.

The count of this clone is one. The chain combines TRBV10-3 with TRBJ2-1; TRBD2 matches 10 bases. J gave up 3 bases and V 8 bases, and 7 bases lay outside the gene matches. CDR1 is ENHRY and CDR2 is SYGVKD in the germline V gene. This CDR3 has 15 amino acids. The CDR3 loop is CAISPAGGFYNEQFF. CDR3 DNA sequence: TGTGCCATCTCCCCAGCGGGGGGGTTCTACAATGAGCAGTTCTTC.

This rearrangement joins TRBV15 to TRBJ2-1; 8 bases are a match to TRBD2. Trimming cost V 5 bases and J 8 bases; bases outside gene matches: 8. Germline CDR1 LNHNV, CDR2 YYDKDF (reference sequence). The CDR3 has 14 amino acids. DNA for the CDR3: TGTGCCACCAGCGGATGGACTAGCCCACATGAGCAGTTCTTC. It is translated as CATSGWTSPHEQFF.

A few counts support this clone. CDR3 residues: CASSLRTGIHSEQYF. DNA for the CDR3: TGTGCCAGCAGCTTAAGGACAGGGATTCACTCCGAGCAGTACTTC. This chain uses TRBV7-9 with TRBJ2-7, with TRBD1 matching over 8 bases. This CDR3 is built from 15 residues. V was pared by 2 bases and J by 6 bases, with 9 bases of the junction left unmatched. In germline, CDR1 is SEHNR, CDR2 FQNEAQ (reference sequence).

V usage is TRBV2 and J usage is TRBJ2-7; 11 nucleotides agree with TRBD1. The V segment lost 11 bases and the J segment 3 bases; nucleotides outside the gene matches: 9. CDR3 size: 14 residues. Looked up from germline, CDR1 is SNHLY and CDR2 is FYNNEI. CDR3 amino acids: CASRPGTGGYEQYF. Here the CDR3 DNA reads TGTGCCTCACGGCCTGGGACAGGGGGCTACGAGCAGTACTTC.

The chain links TRBV11-2 to TRBJ1-6; 9 nucleotides line up with TRBD1. Per germline, CDR1 SGHAT and CDR2 FQNNGV. The CDR3 has 14 residues. Trimming removed 5 bases from V and 7 bases from J; junction bases left unmatched: 3. The CDR3 DNA follows: TGTGCCAGCAGCCCGGGGACAGGGAATTCACCCCTCCACTTT. Its translation: CASSPGTGNSPLHF.

This chain connects TRBV5-1 to TRBJ2-1, with D possibly matching TRBD2 (6 bases). Trimming pared 3 bases from V and 4 bases from J, leaving 14 bases between. Germline-derived CDR1 and CDR2 are SGHRS and YFSETQ. The CDR3 sequence is 15 residues long. CDR3 DNA sequence: TGCGCCAGCAGCTCCGGGACTGCGGCTTACAATGAGCAGTTCTTC. Translating it yields CASSSGTAAYNEQFF.

The rearrangement links TRBV28 to TRBJ1-2, with TRBD1 as a possible D gene (6 bases). The CDR3 extends over 12 amino acids. Germline assignment: CDR1 MDHEN and CDR2 SYDVKM. Trimming removed 7 bases from V and 7 bases from J, with 13 bases in between. The CDR3 nucleotides are TGTGCCAGCACCCCAGGGGCCGGTGGCTACACCTTC. This encodes CASTPGAGGYTF.

The chain has TRBV7-9 and TRBJ1-1; the match to TRBD1 covers 12 bases. V trimming: 3 bases; J trimming: 6 bases; junction bases outside the gene matches: 5. CDR1 and CDR2 (germline): SEHNR, FQNEAQ (reference sequence). CDR3 length: 15 amino acids. Here the CDR3 reads CASSFSGTGGSEAFF. DNA for the CDR3: TGTGCCAGCAGCTTTTCCGGGACAGGGGGCTCTGAAGCTTTCTTT.

CDR3 protein: CASSLGQGAETQYF. The CDR3 nucleotides read TGTGCCAGCAGCTTGGGGCAGGGTGCAGAGACCCAGTACTTC. V is TRBV5-4 and J is TRBJ2-5, with D perhaps matching TRBD1 (5 bases). The CDR3 length is 14 residues. With 0 bases removed from V and 4 bases from J, the gap between germline ends came to 10 bases. Germline V gives CDR1 SGHNT, CDR2 YYREEE (reference sequence).

The chain uses TRBV11-2 and TRBJ2-7, with TRBD1 as a possible D gene (5 bases). Germline-derived CDR1 and CDR2 are SGHAT and FQNNGV. Trimming pared 2 bases from V and 0 bases from J, leaving 8 bases between. The CDR3 has 14 residues. The chain's CDR3 is CASSLRQSSYEQYF. DNA for the CDR3: TGTGCCAGCAGCTTACGACAGAGCTCCTACGAGCAGTACTTC.

V is TRBV2 and J is TRBJ1-2; D is possibly TRBD1 (6 bases). CDR1 and CDR2 (germline): SNHLY, FYNNEI. The V and J ends lost 5 bases and 7 bases respectively, with 20 bases between them. The CDR3 consists of 15 residues. Here the CDR3 DNA reads TGTGCCAGCAGTCCTCAACGGACAGCCCCGGCTGGCTACACCTTC. Its protein product is CASSPQRTAPAGYTF.

This clone was counted once. V usage is TRBV12-5 and J usage is TRBJ2-7; D possibly corresponds to TRBD1 (5 bases). This CDR3 has 14 amino acids. Germline V lookup: CDR1 LGHNT, CDR2 FRNRAP. V was shortened by 1 base and J by 7 bases, with 14 bases between the two germline ends. CDR3 sequence (DNA): TGTGCTAGTGGTTTGGGACAGTTGTTACGAGAGCAGTACTTC. As protein: CASGLGQLLREQYF.

The chain joins TRBV30 to TRBJ1-2; D gene unclear. Trimming stripped 0 bases from V and 7 bases from J, with 21 bases between. Looked up from germline, CDR1 is GTSNPN and CDR2 is SVGIG (reference sequence). The CDR3 runs 16 residues. The CDR3 is CAWSVATPGVRSGYTF. CDR3 nucleotides: TGTGCCTGGAGTGTAGCCACCCCCGGGGTCCGGTCTGGCTACACCTTC.

The gene calls are TRBV4-3 and TRBJ1-3; 9 bases align to TRBD1. The CDR3 runs 15 residues. The J segment lost 3 bases and the V segment lost 5 bases, leaving 5 bases of the junction unmatched. Germline CDR1 LGHNA, CDR2 YSLEER. The CDR3: CASSTRDRVGNTIYF. The DNA for the CDR3 is TGCGCCAGCAGCACACGGGACAGGGTTGGAAACACCATATATTTT.

The CDR3 nucleotides are TGTGCCAGCAGTCATAGGACGGGGAGCAGCACAGATACGCAGTATTTT. Translating gives CASSHRTGSSTDTQYF. V is TRBV7-7 and J is TRBJ2-3, with a possible D match to TRBD2 (5 bases). The germline V gene encodes CDR1 SSHAT and CDR2 FNYEAQ (reference sequence). V shed 6 bases and J shed 0 bases, with 16 bases lying between them. This CDR3 region has 16 residues.

This clone showed up just once. The V and J genes are TRBV4-2 and TRBJ2-2; 10 bases match TRBD1. There are 17 residues in the CDR3. J was trimmed by 0 bases and V by 1 base; bases with no gene match: 2. Germline-derived CDR1 and CDR2 are LGHNA and YNFKEQ. The CDR3: CASSQVGQGANTGELFF. In DNA form, the CDR3 reads TGTGCCAGCAGCCAAGTCGGACAGGGGGCGAACACCGGGGAGCTGTTTTTT.

V is TRBV6-2 or TRBV6-3 and J is TRBJ2-2; tentatively, D is TRBD2 (7 bases). In germline, CDR1 is MNHEY, CDR2 SVGEGT. The CDR3 is 16 amino acids. The V end lost 3 bases, the J end lost 1 base, and 12 bases lay between the germline ends. The CDR3 sequence: CASSYGGGMNTGELFF. CDR3 in DNA: TGTGCCAGCAGTTATGGGGGGGGCATGAACACCGGGGAGCTGTTTTTT.

V usage is TRBV11-2 and J usage is TRBJ1-4; D may be TRBD1 (6 bases). The V and J ends lost 5 bases and 12 bases respectively, with 13 bases between them. The CDR3 is made up of 12 amino acids. CDR1 is SGHAT and CDR2 is FQNNGV in the germline V gene. This CDR3 is CASSRTGSELFF. The CDR3, as DNA: TGTGCCAGCAGCCGCACAGGGAGCGAACTGTTTTTT.